What follows is one T cell receptor (beta chain) and its context. Its antigen is unknown. One base away there is no much larger clone; base qualities are not given. Using the deep immunoSEQ assay, multiplex PCR amplified TCR CDR3 regions from genomic DNA. Extracted genomic DNA from each cell subset was spread evenly across all wells of several immunoSEQ 96-well plates, with each plate serving as a replicate. For unsorted PBMC, approximately 300 ng of genomic DNA, equivalent to roughly 30,000 T cell genomes, went into each replicate PCR. Unsorted PBMC genomic DNA was sequenced across ten immunoSEQ deep assay plates. Purified libraries were quantified with a Qubit 3.0 fluorometer, sized on a Bioanalyzer 2100, and re-quantified with the KAPA Library Quantification kit. Each immunoSEQ 96-well plate was sequenced on its own single-read 150-cycle Illumina NextSeq 550 flow cell. Per the original workflow: Because only junctional sequences without quality scores were contained in the immunoSEQ output, filtering matching that applied to full-length reads could not be performed. To assign V/J genes and CDR3, sequences were annotated using PyIR, a Python wrapper for IgBLAST v1.9, with IMGT germline references. Reads with weak V/J assignments (E-value above 1e-6), missing CDR3, stop codons, out-of-frame junctions, or ambiguous translated residues were removed. A V3J clonotype was defined by an identical inferred V gene, J gene, and CDR3 amino acid sequence. To compute the percentage overlap between repertoires, the number of shared unique clonotypes was divided by the size of the smaller repertoire. RTK rarefaction, the Chao1 estimator, and Recon v2.1 estimates of unobserved clonotypes were used to assess repertoire richness. The immuneACCESS repertoire file appears here via TCRdb, limited to in-frame rearrangements. These files lack a portion of the clones; in checked studies, under half of the deficit traces to unresolved V genes, and the cause of the others is not known. V and J calls and clone size are those listed in that table; D and trimming were worked out from the DNA. For this sample the table gives some 470,000 clones, of which roughly four fifths were detected only once. 10% to 15% of the sample lies in the top ten.

This sample is part of a study of shared clonotypes between healthy human individuals (TCRdb year 2020). Study-wide context: The cohort comprised two women and a few men aged 18 to 49 years. Blood TCR repertoires of five healthy adults were deeply sequenced to estimate repertoire size and the extent of clonotype sharing between individuals. Each donor's leukapheresis produced roughly between roughly 0.94 and 9.5 billion PBMCs. Libraries were prepared and TCR repertoires were sequenced by different laboratories using diverse techniques, in order to increase sequencing depth and limit assay-specific biases.

From its cysteine to its phenylalanine, the CDR3 spans 13 amino acids. The read is trimmed to its CDR3 DNA, 39 bases read in frame from base 1. Taken from the germline V gene, the CDR1 and CDR2 loops are SGHRS and YFSETQ. V gives up 0 bases and J gives up 6 bases, and the segment between their germline ends measures 6 bases. Points the paper makes about the study in general: Sampling was limited to blood, and TCR repertoires in tissue likely differ from TCR repertoires in blood. Based on pairwise subsampling, the degree of clonotype sharing among donors was expected to be affected by sequencing depth. Because the study included a small number of donors, the genetic and exposure-history diversity represented was limited.

Donors were healthy HIV-negative adults with no recently reported acute infections or vaccinations. Every donor was a Caucasian adult living in Nashville, Tennessee, USA. For unsorted samples, roughly 91 million PBMCs were counted, and genomic DNA was extracted using the QIAamp DNA Blood Mini kit. Blood was obtained by leukapheresis, after which PBMCs were separated by Ficoll-Histopaque density gradient centrifugation and cryopreserved in liquid nitrogen vapor phase. Sequenced material: PBMCs. This clonotype originated in a woman aged 40 to 55 in good health. Some clones in this sample may be carry-over from other donors' samples. The sequence links TRBV5-1 to TRBJ2-2; the D gene is perhaps TRBD2, from 5 matching bases. The DNA sequence reads TGCGCCAGCAGCTTGGTGGAGGCCGGGGAGCTGTTTTTT. The encoded protein is CASSLVEAGELFF.